The sequence of this T cell receptor beta chain was determined in a study of blood T cells in healthy people across ages. Findings and limits, study-wide: Long-lived donors exceeded aged donors in naive CD4+ cells and diversity.

The people who gave samples were healthy Caucasians from Russia, aged roughly 6 to 90. For the second PCR, which ran for about 7 to 11 cycles, a sample-barcoded 5' primer and a J-beta primer mix were used. Unique molecular identifiers of 12 random nucleotides labeled each cDNA. TCRdb processed the 5' RACE reads anew with MiXCR; each CDR3 protein has one entry. The repertoire holds hundreds of thousands of distinct CDR3 sequences, with roughly 58% as singletons. Trimming at V came to 2 bases and at J to 3 bases, leaving 3 bases not matched to a gene. The CDR3 consists of 15 residues. Germline V gives CDR1 MGHRA, CDR2 YSYEKL. Notes on this clonotype: Its antigen is currently unknown.

The sequencing input was blood. The rearrangement links TRBV4-1 to TRBJ2-5; TRBD1 aligns across 10 bases. The sequence came from a man aged 55 to 70 in good health. The CDR3 protein is CASSQKDRGEETQYF. CDR3 coding DNA: TGCGCCAGCAGCCAAAAGGACAGGGGGGAAGAGACCCAGTACTTC.